This TCR beta chain was recovered during a study of shared clonotypes between healthy human individuals. Profiled with immunoSEQ multiplex PCR; TCRdb holds only in-frame clones, not every one. The sample records 450,000 to 500,000 clones, over 75% being singletons. The CDR3 consists of 17 residues. CDR1 is KGHSH and CDR2 is LQKENI in the germline V gene. V lost 4 bases and J 0 bases, leaving 19 bases between the germline ends. Sequencing was performed on PBMCs. V usage is TRBV18 and J usage is TRBJ2-7; possible D gene TRBD2, 6 bases. The TCR sequence derives from a woman aged 40 to 50 in good health. Some clones in this sample may be carry-over from other donors' samples. The CDR3 is CASSRGPSAENSYEQYF. The CDR3 DNA reads as TGTGCCAGCTCACGAGGCCCTAGCGCCGAAAACTCCTACGAGCAGTACTTC. The full variable domain, rest sourced from reference TRBV18 and TRBJ2-7, is NAGVMQNPRHLVRRRGQEARLRCSPMKGHSHVYWYRQLPEEGLKFMVYLQKENIIDESGMPKERFSAEFPKEGPSILRIQQVVRGDSAAYFCASSRGPSAENSYEQYFGPGTRLTVT.